A single T cell receptor beta chain is shown here with its context. No antigen is known for it. One entry per CDR3 protein, called by TCRdb with MiXCR from the reads. The sample records roughly 990,000 distinct CDR3 sequences, around 29% being singletons. This entry is derived from a study of T cell repertoires in cytomegalovirus infection. Study-level results: HLA-C-restricted CMV clonotypes gave the most frequent clonotype in two of eight donors.

The sequencing used cultured CD8+ T cells from PBMCs, collected from culture after CMV antigen stimulation. This sequence was found in a human donor in good health (CMV status not recorded). Some clones in this sample may be carry-over from other donors' samples.

CDR3 protein: CASSPEQGWNTEAFF. As DNA, the CDR3 is TGTGCCAGCAGCCCGGAACAGGGATGGAACACTGAAGCTTTCTTT. The V and J genes are TRBV7-9 and TRBJ1-1, with a weak D call TRBD1 (6 bases). The germline CDR1 and CDR2 sequences are SEHNR and FQNEAQ (reference sequence). Trimming left V 5 bases short and J 1 base short, with 14 bases between. CDR3 length: 15 amino acids.